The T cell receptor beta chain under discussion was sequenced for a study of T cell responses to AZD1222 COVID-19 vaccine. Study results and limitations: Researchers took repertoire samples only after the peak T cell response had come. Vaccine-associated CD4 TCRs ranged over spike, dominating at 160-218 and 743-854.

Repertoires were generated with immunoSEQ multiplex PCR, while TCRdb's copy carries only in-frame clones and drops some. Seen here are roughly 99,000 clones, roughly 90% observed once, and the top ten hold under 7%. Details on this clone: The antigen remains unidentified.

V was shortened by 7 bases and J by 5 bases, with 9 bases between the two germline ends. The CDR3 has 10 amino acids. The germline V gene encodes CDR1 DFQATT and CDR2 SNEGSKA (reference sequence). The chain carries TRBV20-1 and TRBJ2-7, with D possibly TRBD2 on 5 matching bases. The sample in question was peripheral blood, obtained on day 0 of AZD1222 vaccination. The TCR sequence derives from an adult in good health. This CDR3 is CSGSSNEQYF. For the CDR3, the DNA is TGCAGTGGGTCTAGCAACGAGCAGTACTTC.